The present T cell receptor (beta chain) was sequenced within a study of read filtering for tumor transcriptome and immune sequencing. For the study at large: 8 patients were R-ISS I, about 16 were R-ISS II, 7 were R-ISS III.

Looked up from germline, CDR1 is MNHEY and CDR2 is SMNVEV (reference sequence). This CDR3 has 13 amino acids. Molecular barcoded adaptors covering alpha/delta and beta/gamma chains were used on around 370 ng RNA. TCRdb analysed the reads with MiXCR anew, one entry per CDR3 protein. In the table there are 93,000 or so distinct CDR3 sequences, roughly 21% of which are singletons. Turning to this clonotype: The junction does not match germline at one end; this may be a read error.

V and J are TRBV27 and TRBJ2-2; TRBD2 might be the D (6 bases). The sequencing input was a population of CD138-negative cells sorted from bone marrow. The source of this sequence is a donor older than 35 with multiple myeloma. In nucleotides, the CDR3 is TGTGCCAGCAGTCCCCGCGCCACCGGGGGGCTGTTTTTT. It translates to CASSPRATGGLFF.